Sequencing of this T cell receptor (beta chain) was carried out in a study of pediatric ulcerative colitis. V was pared by 5 bases and J by 4 bases, with 15 bases of the junction left unmatched. The CDR3 spans 16 residues. Germline loops: CDR1 SQVTM, CDR2 ANQGSEA. Clones were sequenced by immunoSEQ multiplex PCR, and TCRdb holds only the in-frame ones, with some missing. The sample yields approximately 60,000 clones, approximately 87% seen once. Specimen: blood. The receptor comes from a boy between 5 and 17 years old with severe ulcerative colitis. The chain uses TRBV29-1 and TRBJ1-2, with 8 bases that match TRBD1. CDR3 protein: CSVTTVGRGHAYGYTF. In DNA form, the CDR3 reads TGCAGCGTTACAACCGTAGGCAGGGGGCATGCCTATGGCTACACCTTC.